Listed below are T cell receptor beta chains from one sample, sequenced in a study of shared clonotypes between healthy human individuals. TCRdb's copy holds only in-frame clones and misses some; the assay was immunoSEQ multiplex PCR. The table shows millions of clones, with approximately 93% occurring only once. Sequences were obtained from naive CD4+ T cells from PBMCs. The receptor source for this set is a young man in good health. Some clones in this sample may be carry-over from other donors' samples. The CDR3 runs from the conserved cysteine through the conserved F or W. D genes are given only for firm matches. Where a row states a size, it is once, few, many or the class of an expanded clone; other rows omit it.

cdr3_nt: TGTGCCAGCAGCGCCCGGCGGGAGACGTCCTACAATGAGCAGTTCTTC; cdr3_aa: CASSARRETSYNEQFF; clone_size: -; j_call: TRBJ2-1; d_call: TRBD2; v_call: TRBV9
cdr3_nt: TGTGCCAGCAGCGTAGCCCCCTTTATCAACACTGAAGCTTTCTTT; cdr3_aa: CASSVAPFINTEAFF; clone_size: few; j_call: TRBJ1-1; d_call: -; v_call: TRBV9
cdr3_nt: TGCGCCAGCAGCTGGGTCGGGAGCTACGAGCAGTACTTC; cdr3_aa: CASSWVGSYEQYF; clone_size: -; j_call: TRBJ2-7; d_call: -; v_call: TRBV5-1
cdr3_nt: TGTGCCAGCAGCGAGCGGCCCCTCTCCTACAATGAGCAGTTCTTC; cdr3_aa: CASSERPLSYNEQFF; clone_size: -; j_call: TRBJ2-1; d_call: -; v_call: TRBV7-2
cdr3_nt: TGTGCCAGTAGCCCCCTACGGAGGGAGGAAAAACTGTTTTTT; cdr3_aa: CASSPLRREEKLFF; clone_size: -; j_call: TRBJ1-4; d_call: -; v_call: TRBV19
cdr3_nt: TGTGCCAGCTCACCGGTACTAGCGGGAGGGGACAATGAGCAGTTCTTC; cdr3_aa: CASSPVLAGGDNEQFF; clone_size: -; j_call: TRBJ2-1; d_call: TRBD2; v_call: TRBV18
cdr3_nt: TGTGCCAGCAGCTGGCCGGGACAGGGCAATCAGCCCCAGCATTTT; cdr3_aa: CASSWPGQGNQPQHF; clone_size: -; j_call: TRBJ1-5; d_call: TRBD1; v_call: TRBV6-6
cdr3_nt: TGTGCCAGCAGCGCGGACGGCCTCTATGGCTACACCTTC; cdr3_aa: CASSADGLYGYTF; clone_size: -; j_call: TRBJ1-2; d_call: -; v_call: TRBV9
cdr3_nt: TGTGCCAGCAGAGTCGACGGGACCTCTGGAAACACCATATATTTT; cdr3_aa: CASRVDGTSGNTIYF; clone_size: -; j_call: TRBJ1-3; d_call: -; v_call: TRBV6-1
cdr3_nt: TGTGCCAGCAGCTTAGTTGTGTGGGGGACTGGCACTGAAGCTTTCTTT; cdr3_aa: CASSLVVWGTGTEAFF; clone_size: -; j_call: TRBJ1-1; d_call: -; v_call: TRBV11-2
cdr3_nt: TGTGCCAGCAGTAACACCGGGGAGCTGTTTTTT; cdr3_aa: CASSNTGELFF; clone_size: few; j_call: TRBJ2-2; d_call: -; v_call: TRBV2
cdr3_nt: TGTGCCAGCACCTCGACGGGGGACCTGAACACTGAAGCTTTCTTT; cdr3_aa: CASTSTGDLNTEAFF; clone_size: -; j_call: TRBJ1-1; d_call: -; v_call: TRBV7-9
cdr3_nt: TGTGCCAGCAGCCAAGAGAGGTTCGGGGAGACCCAGTACTTC; cdr3_aa: CASSQERFGETQYF; clone_size: -; j_call: TRBJ2-5; d_call: -; v_call: TRBV4-2
cdr3_nt: TGTGCCAGCAGTCTCGGGTATCCTCCGCAGTTCTTC; cdr3_aa: CASSLGYPPQFF; clone_size: once; j_call: TRBJ2-1; d_call: -; v_call: TRBV6-5
cdr3_nt: TGTGCCTGGAGTGGGCCCGGCCCGCCCTACGAGCAGTACTTC; cdr3_aa: CAWSGPGPPYEQYF; clone_size: -; j_call: TRBJ2-7; d_call: -; v_call: TRBV30
cdr3_nt: TGCGCCAGCAGCGTTCAGGACTCCTACAATGAGCAGTTCTTC; cdr3_aa: CASSVQDSYNEQFF; clone_size: -; j_call: TRBJ2-1; d_call: -; v_call: TRBV5-1
cdr3_nt: TGTGCCAGCAGTTTGCCGGGACAGGGGATCTCCTACGAGCAGTACTTC; cdr3_aa: CASSLPGQGISYEQYF; clone_size: -; j_call: TRBJ2-7; d_call: TRBD1; v_call: TRBV28